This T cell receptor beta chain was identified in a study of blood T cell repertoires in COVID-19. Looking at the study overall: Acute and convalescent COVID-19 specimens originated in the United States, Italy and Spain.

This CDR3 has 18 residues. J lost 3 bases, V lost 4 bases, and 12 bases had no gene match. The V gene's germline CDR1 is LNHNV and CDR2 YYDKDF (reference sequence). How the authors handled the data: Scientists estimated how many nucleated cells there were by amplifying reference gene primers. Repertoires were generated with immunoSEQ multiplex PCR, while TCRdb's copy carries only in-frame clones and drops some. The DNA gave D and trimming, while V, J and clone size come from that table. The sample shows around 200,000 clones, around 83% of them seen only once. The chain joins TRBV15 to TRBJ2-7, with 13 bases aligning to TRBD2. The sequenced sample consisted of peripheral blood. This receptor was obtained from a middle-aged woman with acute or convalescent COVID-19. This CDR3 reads CATSKSSRLAGGGYEQYF. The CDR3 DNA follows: TGTGCCACCAGCAAAAGTTCGAGACTAGCGGGAGGTGGCTACGAGCAGTACTTC. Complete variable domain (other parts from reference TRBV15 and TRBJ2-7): DAMVIQNPRYQVTQFGKPVTLSCSQTLNHNVMYWYQQKSSQAPKLLFHYYDKDFNNEADTPDNFQSRRPNTSFCFLDIRSPGLGDTAMYLCATSKSSRLAGGGYEQYFGPGTRLTVT.